This entry describes one T cell receptor (beta chain). Its antigen is unknown. Base qualities are not provided; no much larger clone lies one nucleotide away. Libraries came from PCR. The instrument was an Illumina iSeq 100. Per the authors' processing: Non-productive sequences were removed, and CDR3s not starting with C, not ending with F or W, or shorter than 7 amino acids were discarded. CDR3 homology was assessed with Levenshtein distances (stringdist) and unrooted phylogenetic trees (ape) in R version 3.6.1. TCRdb trimmed public reads at Q25 via fastp, called clones via MiXCR and kept in-frame beta chains. Here each entry gathers all rows of one CDR3 protein and keeps the most common genes and DNA. It is TCRdb's table, rather than the study itself, that gives the V and J calls and clone size. This sample comprises about 14,000 distinct CDR3 sequences, less than 70% of them detected only once. The top ten hold around 1.1% of the sample.

The sample is drawn from a study of vaccination and CD4 T cells after COVID-19 (dated by TCRdb to 2021 to 2024). Regarding the complete study: Every convalescent patient had a positive nasal swab PCR test for SARS-CoV-2, with mild disease in eight to ten patients and severe disease in one. Six males and four females were included in the convalescent cohort, with two Hispanic individuals, seven Caucasians, two Asians and one multiracial person represented. Participants got two doses of the Pfizer-BioNTech BNT162b2 vaccine (n=8) or two doses of the Moderna mRNA-1273 vaccine (n=2). Post-COVID blood samples from convalescent patients were collected a median of roughly 100 days after diagnosis, with a range of about 35 to 180 days. The time from the second vaccine dose to post-vaccine blood sampling had a median of roughly 79 days and ranged from about 14 to 241 days. The spike-specific CD4+ TCR repertoire was compared before and after mRNA vaccination in about nine COVID-19 convalescent patients and a handful of infection-naive healthy vaccine recipients. Study-wide findings and limitations: The median count of SARS-CoV-2-reactive clonotypes went up from 20 to 25 after infection to 38 after vaccination, although the change was not significant. The number of convalescent patients in the study was relatively small, and the study did not examine early timepoints following natural infection. In convalescent patients, nearly all vaccine-specific clones (304 of 307) were found to be mono-reactive for SARS-CoV-2 spike rather than cross-reactive with common cold coronaviruses. In convalescent patients, a median around 85% of post-vaccine SARS-CoV-2-reactive clones were detected only after vaccination, and vaccine-specific priming was suggested by this finding.

The positive SARS-CoV-2 PCR tests of the convalescent patients were dated from March to December 2020, before the Alpha, Beta and Delta variants emerged in the United States. Ficoll-Paque Plus gradient centrifugation was used to isolate PBMCs from whole blood, and the isolated PBMCs were then either used fresh or cryopreserved at -140C. Sequenced here: CD4+ T cells from blood, sampled after SARS-CoV-2 vaccination. The origin of this receptor is a human donor who had recovered from COVID-19.

The CDR3 reads as follows: CASSQGQGAAGANVLTF. Read as DNA, the sequence is TGCGCCAGCAGCCAGGGTCAGGGGGCCGCTGGGGCCAACGTCCTGACTTTC. The rearranged chain carries TRBV4-1 and TRBJ2-6, and TRBD1 aligns with 8 junction nucleotides. The germline V gene sets CDR1 to MGHRA and CDR2 to YSYEKL. The CDR3 contains 17 residues, cysteine and phenylalanine counted. CDR3 DNA is the only sequence kept; it has 51 bases, read in frame from the first base. Clipping removes 3 bases from V and 2 bases from J, with 6 as the unmatched junction base count.